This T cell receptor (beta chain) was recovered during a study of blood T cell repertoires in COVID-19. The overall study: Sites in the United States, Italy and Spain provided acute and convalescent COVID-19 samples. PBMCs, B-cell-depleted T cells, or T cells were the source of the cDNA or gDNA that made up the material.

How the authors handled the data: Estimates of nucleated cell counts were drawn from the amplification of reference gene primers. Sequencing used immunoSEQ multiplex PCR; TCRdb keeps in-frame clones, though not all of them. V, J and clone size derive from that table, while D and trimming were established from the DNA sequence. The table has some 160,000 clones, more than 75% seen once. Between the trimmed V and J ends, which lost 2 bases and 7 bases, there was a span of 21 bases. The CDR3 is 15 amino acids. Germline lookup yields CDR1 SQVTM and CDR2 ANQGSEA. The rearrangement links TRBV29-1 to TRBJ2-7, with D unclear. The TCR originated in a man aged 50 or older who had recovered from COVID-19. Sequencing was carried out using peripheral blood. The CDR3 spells CSVERLMGSSKEQYF. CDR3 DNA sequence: TGCAGCGTTGAACGTCTGATGGGCTCGTCGAAAGAGCAGTACTTC.